These 3 T cell receptor beta chains were sequenced from one sample in a study of T cell clonotyping in hematopoietic cell transplantation (dated by TCRdb to about 2021). The time point label, as the study defines it: recipient sample about 28 days before transplant, after cytoreduction. Library construction relied on the immunoSEQ multiplex PCR assay. Sourced from immuneACCESS, this table was stored by TCRdb with only in-frame sequences that have V and J called. A share of the clones is absent; for the studies checked, an unresolved V gene accounts for under half, and the remainder has no known explanation. For this sample there are some 19,000 clones; roughly 80% appear just once. Of the sample, 17% is held by the ten largest clones. Source: peripheral blood mononuclear cells, taken before stem cell transplant. The receptor source for this set is a man in his fifties or sixties with acute myeloid leukemia. Some clones in this sample may be carry-over from other donors' samples.

The rearrangement links TRBV7-9 to TRBJ1-1; D is undetermined. The CDR3 sequence is 15 residues long. Germline CDR1 and CDR2: SEHNR and FQNEAQ (reference sequence). V was trimmed by 4 bases and J by 2 bases, leaving 14 bases between them. Here the CDR3 reads CASSSETTDNTEAFF. The CDR3 DNA sequence: TGTGCCAGCAGCTCCGAAACCACAGATAACACTGAAGCTTTCTTT.

The rearrangement links TRBV7-2 to TRBJ2-7; D gene uncertain. This CDR3 contains 14 residues. Trimming cost V 3 bases and J 4 bases, with 13 bases left between them. Germline-derived CDR1 and CDR2 are SGHTA and FQGNSA. The CDR3 reads CASSFAKLGYEQYF. CDR3 bases: TGTGCCAGCAGCTTCGCCAAACTTGGTTACGAGCAGTACTTC.

CDR3 in amino acids: CATSRDLAAYEQYF. The CDR3 nucleotides read TGTGCCACCAGCAGAGATCTAGCGGCCTACGAGCAGTACTTC. The rearrangement uses TRBV15 and TRBJ2-7; 7 bases map to TRBD2. V lost 0 bases to trimming and J lost 2 bases; unmatched junction nucleotides: 1. This CDR3 contains 14 residues. CDR1 is LNHNV, CDR2 YYDKDF, per germline (reference sequence).